This T cell receptor beta chain was documented in a study of T cell repertoires in cytomegalovirus infection. At the level of the study: Indications came from public TCR beta signatures; they pointed to CMV infection and to a matching HLA type.

TCRdb used MiXCR to reprocess the reads, holding one entry per CDR3 protein. Seen here are roughly 77,000 distinct CDR3 sequences, over 3.5% observed once, and the top ten hold approximately 20%. Notes on the study in general: Cumulative frequency (of public TCR beta family members) identified carriers of CMV plus the relevant HLA. HLA-C-restricted CMV-specific TCR beta clonotypes prevailed in the ex vivo response.

V gave up 7 bases and J gave up 0 bases, with 18 bases separating them. This CDR3 region has 16 residues. From germline, CDR1 is MNHNY and CDR2 SVGAGI (reference sequence). In this sample, this clonotype turned up once. What it recognizes is unknown. Material for sequencing was PBMCs. The sequence was obtained from a human donor in good health (CMV status not recorded). Some clones in this sample may be carry-over from other donors' samples. The chain recombines TRBV6-6 with TRBJ1-2; TRBD1 is a possible D gene (6 bases). The CDR3 DNA sequence: TGTGCCAGCACCCAAAAAGGGACAAAAGCTAACTATGGCTACACCTTC. Translation gives CASTQKGTKANYGYTF.